These 31 T cell receptor beta chains were sequenced from one sample in a study of shared clonotypes between healthy human individuals. The method was immunoSEQ multiplex PCR; TCRdb's version includes in-frame clones alone and lacks a portion of them. There are millions of clones in the sample; 85% to 95% occur only once, and more than 0.1% lies in the top ten. Input material: naive CD4+ T cells sorted from blood. Subset here: CD45RA+ positively selected. The receptors stem from a man in his late teens or twenties in good health.

The chain is built from TRBV2 and TRBJ2-7; D is perhaps TRBD1 or TRBD2 (5 bases each). Trimming took 3 bases from V and 4 from J, leaving 13 bases between them. Germline V lookup: CDR1 SNHLY, CDR2 FYNNEI. The CDR3 extends over 14 amino acids. The CDR3: CASSEREWGYEQYF. The CDR3 nucleotides read TGTGCCAGCAGTGAGAGGGAGTGGGGGTACGAGCAGTACTTC.

The chain recombines TRBV5-1 with TRBJ1-3; 8 bases align to TRBD1. CDR3 length: 15 amino acids. Germline V gene sequence: CDR1 SGHRS, CDR2 YFSETQ. Trimming at V came to 4 bases and at J to 4 bases, leaving 7 bases not matched to a gene. The CDR3 coding sequence is TGCGCCAGCAGCGTGACAGGGGAAGGAGGAAACACCATATATTTT. Translation gives CASSVTGEGGNTIYF. Variable domain in full (rest from reference TRBV5-1 and TRBJ1-3): KAGVTQTPRYLIKTRGQQVTLSCSPISGHRSVSWYQQTPGQGLQFLFEYFSETQRNKGNFPGRFSGRQFSNSRSEMNVSTLELGDSALYLCASSVTGEGGNTIYFGEGSWLTVV.

The rearrangement links TRBV28 to TRBJ2-3; 11 bases line up with TRBD2. V gave up 6 bases and J gave up 0 bases; unmatched junction bases: 8. Germline loops: CDR1 MDHEN, CDR2 SYDVKM. This CDR3 has 17 residues. For the CDR3, the DNA is TGTGCCAGCAGCAATACTAGCGGGGGATCTAGCACAGATACGCAGTATTTT. It encodes CASSNTSGGSSTDTQYF.

In nucleotides, the CDR3 is TGTGCCAGCAGCTTAGACAGAAGGGACAACTATGGCTACACCTTC. Protein: CASSLDRRDNYGYTF. The genes are TRBV7-9 and TRBJ1-2, with D perhaps matching TRBD1 (5 bases). The V gene's germline CDR1 is SEHNR and CDR2 FQNEAQ (reference sequence). Trimming cost V 1 base and J 2 bases, with 11 bases left between them. The CDR3 loop spans 15 amino acids. The full variable domain, rest sourced from reference TRBV7-9 and TRBJ1-2, is DTGVSQNPRHKITKRGQNVTFRCDPISEHNRLYWYRQTLGQGPEFLTYFQNEAQLEKSRLLSDRFSAERPKGSFSTLEIQRTEQGDSAMYLCASSLDRRDNYGYTFGSGTRLTVV.

This chain connects TRBV7-9 to TRBJ2-4, with D tentatively TRBD1 or TRBD2 (5 bases each). CDR3 length equals 15 residues. CDR1 is SEHNR, CDR2 FQNEAQ, per germline (reference sequence). The ends were cut back, 1 base at V and 7 bases at J, with 14 bases in the middle. DNA for the CDR3: TGTGCCAGCAGCTTAGGTCCAGGGTGGAGGAACATTCAGTACTTC. Its protein product is CASSLGPGWRNIQYF.

This chain links TRBV7-2 with TRBJ1-6; D might be TRBD1 (5 bases). The CDR3 consists of 17 residues. Per germline, CDR1 SGHTA and CDR2 FQGNSA. The V gene lost 4 bases and the J gene lost 9 bases, with 22 bases spanning the gap. The CDR3 region is CASSWGPDRPGTSPLHF. The CDR3 region has the DNA TGTGCCAGCAGCTGGGGCCCGGACCGGCCAGGGACTTCACCCCTCCACTTT.

This clone occurred once. V gene TRBV29-1 combines with J gene TRBJ2-7; D unclear. The CDR3 loop spans 15 amino acids. In germline, CDR1 is SQVTM, CDR2 ANQGSEA. Between the trimmed V and J ends, which lost 4 bases and 0 bases, there was a span of 16 bases. The CDR3, as DNA: TGCAGCGTTGGGCAAGGCTCTCCAAACTCCTACGAGCAGTACTTC. This encodes CSVGQGSPNSYEQYF.

The gene calls are TRBV18 and TRBJ1-4; the D gene is possibly TRBD1 (6 bases). Deletions cut 4 bases from V and 5 bases from J, with 20 bases between. Germline lookup yields CDR1 KGHSH and CDR2 LQKENI. This CDR3 has 17 residues. Here the CDR3 reads CASSLQLNREGNEKLFF. In DNA, the CDR3 is TGTGCCAGCTCACTGCAACTCAACAGGGAGGGAAATGAAAAACTGTTTTTT.

The rearrangement joins TRBV11-2 to TRBJ1-2; D gene ambiguous. This CDR3 contains 14 residues. Deletions cut 6 bases from V and 2 bases from J, with 13 bases between. Germline-derived CDR1 and CDR2 are SGHAT and FQNNGV. DNA for the CDR3: TGTGCCAGCAGTTCGACCCTCCCGAACTATGGCTACACCTTC. This sequence encodes CASSSTLPNYGYTF.

This chain joins TRBV7-2 and TRBJ1-5, with 9 bases aligning to TRBD1. CDR1 is SGHTA, CDR2 FQGNSA, per germline. V lost 5 bases, J lost 5 bases, and 4 bases stayed unmatched. The CDR3 totals 14 residues. CDR3 in amino acids: CASSRRQGDQPQHF. As DNA, the CDR3 is TGTGCCAGCAGCCGAAGACAGGGGGATCAGCCCCAGCATTTT.

This chain links TRBV19 with TRBJ2-7, with D tentatively TRBD1 or TRBD2 (7 bases each). Deletions cut 5 bases from V and 4 bases from J, with 18 bases between. CDR1 is LNHDA, CDR2 SQIVND, per germline (reference sequence). This CDR3 has 15 amino acids. In DNA, the CDR3 is TGTGCCAGTAGTCTACGACAGGGAGGGGGGTACGAGCAGTACTTC. Translated, it gives CASSLRQGGGYEQYF.

The chain links TRBV25-1 to TRBJ2-5; TRBD2 aligns across 7 bases. In germline, CDR1 is MGHDK, CDR2 SYGVNS. The CDR3 is 16 residues long. V lost 6 bases to trimming and J lost 1 base; unmatched junction nucleotides: 11. The CDR3 here is CASSPPLADLQETQYF. The CDR3 nucleotides read TGTGCCAGCAGCCCCCCGCTAGCGGATCTCCAAGAGACCCAGTACTTC.

The chain carries TRBV9 and TRBJ2-2; 7 bases map to TRBD2. CDR1 and CDR2 (germline): SGDLS, YYNGEE. The CDR3 is 15 residues long. Germline trimming cut 4 bases from V and 0 bases from J; bases unmatched to any gene: 3. The CDR3, as DNA: TGTGCCAGCAGCATACTAGCGCCGAACACCGGGGAGCTGTTTTTT. Translation gives CASSILAPNTGELFF.

The V gene is TRBV30, the J gene TRBJ1-1, with 8 bases identical to TRBD1. Losses at the gene ends were 0 bases for V and 6 bases for J; bases not matched to a gene: 3. Germline assignment: CDR1 GTSNPN and CDR2 SVGIG (reference sequence). The CDR3 spans 13 residues. The CDR3 protein is CAWSVQQGAEAFF. The CDR3 region has the DNA TGTGCCTGGAGTGTACAACAGGGGGCTGAAGCTTTCTTT.

The chain employs TRBV27 and TRBJ2-7; 9 nucleotides align to TRBD1. Germline V gene data show CDR1 as MNHEY and CDR2 as SMNVEV (reference sequence). The V segment lost 5 bases and the J segment 3 bases; nucleotides outside the gene matches: 8. The CDR3 length is 15 residues. In nucleotides, the CDR3 is TGTGCCAGCAGTCGAAGGACAGGGGTTGACTACGAGCAGTACTTC. This encodes CASSRRTGVDYEQYF.

The rearrangement links TRBV2 to TRBJ2-7; 7 bases fit TRBD1. Trimming took 6 bases from V and 2 from J; bases not matched to a gene: 7. In germline, CDR1 is SNHLY, CDR2 FYNNEI. The CDR3 loop spans 14 amino acids. For the CDR3, the DNA is TGTGCCAGCAGCGCACAGGGGACCCCCTACGAGCAGTACTTC. Translation gives CASSAQGTPYEQYF.

This clone was observed once. This same CDR3 is encoded by further DNA sequences in the sample. The CDR3 sequence is CASSPGDTEAFF. CDR3 coding DNA: TGTGCCAGCAGCCCAGGGGACACTGAAGCTTTCTTT. The chain joins TRBV11-3 to TRBJ1-1, with D tentatively TRBD1 (6 bases). The CDR3 contains 12 residues. Germline loops: CDR1 SGHNT, CDR2 YENEEA. V shed 5 bases and J shed 3 bases, with 7 bases lying between them.

The rearrangement uses TRBV11-2 and TRBJ2-1; 15 bases align to TRBD2. Germline loops: CDR1 SGHAT, CDR2 FQNNGV. This CDR3 is 15 amino acids long. V lost 1 base, J lost 14 bases, and 6 bases stayed unmatched. CDR3 DNA: TGTGCCAGCAGCTTAGGGCGGACTAGCGGGGGGGAAGAGTTCTTC. Protein: CASSLGRTSGGEEFF.

The chain employs TRBV2 and TRBJ1-6; a weak D match, TRBD1 (5 bases). Trimming removed 4 bases at V and 9 bases at J, with 16 bases between. In germline, CDR1 is SNHLY, CDR2 FYNNEI. This CDR3 contains 15 residues. The CDR3 region has the DNA TGTGCCAGCAGTGGAGAAGGCAGGGTCGGTTCACCCCTCCACTTT. Its protein is CASSGEGRVGSPLHF. Using reference TRBV2 and TRBJ1-6 for the parts outside the CDR3, the full variable domain is EPEVTQTPSHQVTQMGQEVILRCVPISNHLYFYWYRQILGQKVEFLVSFYNNEISEKSEIFDDQFSVERPDGSNFTLKIRSTKLEDSAMYFCASSGEGRVGSPLHFGNGTRLTVT.

This clone was detected once. This rearrangement joins TRBV13 to TRBJ1-2; TRBD1 is a possible D gene (5 bases). This CDR3 has 15 residues. V lost 0 bases and J lost 4, with 12 bases in between. In germline, CDR1 is PRHDT, CDR2 FYEKMQ (reference sequence). The CDR3 loop is CASSLGLPGGYGYTF. DNA for the CDR3: TGTGCCAGCAGCTTAGGCCTCCCGGGGGGCTATGGCTACACCTTC.

The chain has TRBV28 and TRBJ2-5, with 7 bases that match TRBD1. Per germline, CDR1 MDHEN and CDR2 SYDVKM. V lost 7 bases and J lost 2; bases outside the gene matches: 10. The CDR3 loop spans 15 amino acids. In DNA form, the CDR3 reads TGTGCCAGCAATCTACGGACAGGCGAGCAAGAGACCCAGTACTTC. Translating gives CASNLRTGEQETQYF.

The CDR3 DNA is TGTGCCAGCAGTTACCCCCGGACAGACACAGATACGCAGTATTTT. As protein: CASSYPRTDTDTQYF. The gene calls are TRBV6-6 and TRBJ2-3; D may be TRBD1 (6 bases). This CDR3 has 15 amino acids. Looked up from germline, CDR1 is MNHNY and CDR2 is SVGAGI (reference sequence). Trimming cost V 2 bases and J 2 bases, with 11 bases left between them.

This rearrangement joins TRBV27 to TRBJ2-1; D might be TRBD1 or TRBD2, each matching 5 bases. Trimming stripped 6 bases from V and 3 bases from J, with 15 bases between. CDR1 and CDR2 from the germline V gene are MNHEY and SMNVEV (reference sequence). CDR3 size: 15 residues. CDR3 residues: CASSLGPMFYNEQFF. For the CDR3, the DNA is TGTGCCAGCAGCCTGGGACCGATGTTCTACAATGAGCAGTTCTTC.

The chain uses TRBV5-1 and TRBJ1-1; D perhaps matches TRBD1 (6 bases). The CDR3 loop spans 15 amino acids. CDR1 SGHRS and CDR2 YFSETQ come from the germline V gene. Trimming shortened V by 1 base and J by 7 bases, and 17 bases separated the two germline ends. Here the CDR3 reads CASSLSVGAVGEAFF. The CDR3 DNA follows: TGCGCCAGCAGCTTGTCCGTGGGGGCAGTGGGTGAAGCTTTCTTT.

This clone was detected only once. This sequence joins TRBV7-8 and TRBJ2-7; possible D gene TRBD1, 6 bases. Trimming pared 5 bases from V and 1 base from J, leaving 15 bases between. CDR1 SGHVS and CDR2 FQNEAQ come from the germline V gene. CDR3 length equals 15 residues. This chain's CDR3 is CASSQYRDKSYEQYF. CDR3 bases: TGTGCCAGCAGCCAATACCGGGACAAGTCCTACGAGCAGTACTTC.

This sequence joins TRBV19 and TRBJ1-2; D not resolved. The CDR3 extends over 13 amino acids. Trimming removed 5 bases from V and 1 base from J, with 8 bases in between. Germline CDR1 is LNHDA and CDR2 is SQIVND (reference sequence). The DNA for the CDR3 is TGTGCCAGTAGTGTATCTTTTAACTATGGCTACACCTTC. Amino acid sequence: CASSVSFNYGYTF.

The V and J genes are TRBV15 and TRBJ1-1; D perhaps matches TRBD1 (5 bases). V was trimmed by 1 base and J by 9 bases, leaving 12 bases between them. CDR3 length: 13 residues. In germline, CDR1 is LNHNV, CDR2 YYDKDF (reference sequence). The CDR3 loop is CATSRVGEAQAFF. CDR3 nucleotide sequence: TGTGCCACCAGCAGAGTGGGGGAGGCTCAAGCTTTCTTT.

The chain employs TRBV7-6 and TRBJ2-1; D possibly corresponds to TRBD2 (5 bases). CDR3 size: 15 residues. Germline values: CDR1 SGHVS, CDR2 FNYEAQ. The V end was cut by 5 bases, the J end by 0 bases, with 11 bases between. The CDR3 nucleotides are TGTGCCAGCAGCGCCCTGGGGAGCTCCTACAATGAGCAGTTCTTC. It translates to CASSALGSSYNEQFF.

The rearrangement uses TRBV5-6 and TRBJ1-3; no clear D. Trimming took off 1 base at V and 0 bases at J, with 8 bases between the two ends. Germline-derived CDR1 and CDR2 are SGHDT and YYEEEE. The CDR3 is 15 residues long. This CDR3 reads CASSLRSTSGNTIYF. The CDR3 nucleotides read TGTGCCAGCAGCTTGAGATCTACCTCTGGAAACACCATATATTTT.

Turning to this clone: One junction end disagrees with the germline gene, perhaps due to a read error. This chain uses TRBV19 with TRBJ2-7; 16 nucleotides agree with TRBD2. Per germline, CDR1 LNHDA and CDR2 SQIVND (reference sequence). The CDR3 runs to 16 residues. CDR3: CASSGPGLAGGYVQYF. In nucleotides, the CDR3 is TGTGCCAGTAGTGGACCGGGACTAGCGGGGGGGTACGTGCAGTACTTC.

This chain connects TRBV15 to TRBJ1-2; 9 bases are a match to TRBD1. The CDR3 length is 19 residues. The germline V gene encodes CDR1 LNHNV and CDR2 YYDKDF (reference sequence). V was clipped by 3 bases and J by 4 bases; unmatched bases: 18. CDR3 nucleotides: TGTGCCACCAGCAGGCACCGGGACAGGGTGGTACGTATCAGCTATGGCTACACCTTC. Its protein product is CATSRHRDRVVRISYGYTF.